The following is a T cell receptor (beta chain) sequence with its context. It is likely a read error, because the conserved phenylalanine at the end of the CDR3 is missing. The template, roughly 0.45 ug total RNA, yielded TCR beta cDNA made with a constant-region primer. Nested multiplex PCR, run for three rounds with slightly modified ARM-PCR, yielded TCR beta libraries. TRBV1-TRBV30 forward primers paired with a C-beta reverse primer drove the first two PCR rounds, approximately 11 cycles each. TCRdb reanalysed the multiplex PCR reads using MiXCR and keeps one entry per CDR3 protein. The data contain around 70,000 distinct CDR3 sequences, roughly three quarters of them seen just once; the ten biggest clones take up roughly 26%. These data come from a study of tumor-infiltrating lymphocytes in primary liver carcinoma. The CDR3 covers 14 residues. Per germline, CDR1 MNHEY and CDR2 SVGAGI. It was from roughly 20-30 mg of unsorted bulk tissue that RNA and DNA were co-extracted. With chronic HBV infection, the patients were also treatment-naive. Every tumor sample analyzed contained over 85% viable tumor cells.

The chain employs TRBV6-5 and TRBJ1-6; D remains unclear. The source is a man aged 40-49 years with primary liver carcinoma and hepatitis B virus infection. Sequences were obtained from liver tumor tissue from sampling region 4. The subset was: tumor region T4, right-lateral pole. CDR3 region: CARSYSREYSPLHS. CDR3 nucleotides: TGTGCCAGGAGTTACTCCCGGGAGTACTCACCCCTCCACTCT.